This paragraph reports one T cell receptor beta chain. Antigen unknown. Within the sample, other DNA sequences also encode this same CDR3. The V segment lost 2 bases and the J segment 2 bases; nucleotides outside the gene matches: 3. Germline loops: CDR1 SGDLS, CDR2 YYNGEE. The CDR3 totals 14 residues. These data belong to a study of shared clonotypes between healthy human individuals. Study results and limitations: When compared with the clonotypes that were shared by all four sorted-subset donors, the non-shared clonotypes turned out to have lower generation probabilities. A small donor pool kept down the genetic and exposure-history diversity that was represented.

Deep-level settings were used for running the assay. The table came from immunoSEQ multiplex PCR; TCRdb's copy has only in-frame clones and leaves some out. The table lists some 1.5 million clones, roughly 95% of them singletons. The specimen was naive CD4+ T cells sorted from blood. Subset reported: CD45RA+ positively selected. This receptor was obtained from a man aged 30 to 39 in good health. The chain is built from TRBV9 and TRBJ2-5; 7 bases are shared with TRBD1. Here the CDR3 reads CASSVGTAQETQYF. As DNA, the CDR3 is TGTGCCAGCAGCGTCGGGACAGCTCAAGAGACCCAGTACTTC.